What follows are 23 T cell receptor beta chains derived from one specimen sequenced in a study of cytomegalovirus exposure and HLA in healthy donors. Some clones are missing from TCRdb's copy, which holds only in-frame ones; the method was immunoSEQ multiplex PCR. The data contain some 200,000 clones, 75% to 95% of them singletons. Input material: PBMCs. The receptor source for this set is a woman aged 18-29 years in good health and CMV-seronegative.

The rearrangement uses TRBV7-7 and TRBJ2-7; 10 nucleotides agree with TRBD2. The CDR3 extends over 15 amino acids. Trimming cost V 4 bases and J 0 bases; bases outside gene matches: 3. Per germline, CDR1 SSHAT and CDR2 FNYEAQ (reference sequence). CDR3 bases: TGTGCCAGCAGCTCTCTAGCGGGGGCCTCCTACGAGCAGTACTTC. As protein: CASSSLAGASYEQYF.

V usage is TRBV27 and J usage is TRBJ2-2; 14 bases line up with TRBD2. J lost 4 bases, V lost 7 bases, and 5 bases had no gene match. This CDR3 has 16 residues. Germline values: CDR1 MNHEY, CDR2 SMNVEV (reference sequence). This CDR3 is CASTTSGRAVTGELFF. CDR3 nucleotides: TGTGCCAGCACGACTAGCGGGAGGGCCGTCACCGGGGAGCTGTTTTTT.

This chain uses TRBV5-1 with TRBJ1-1, with D unresolved. The CDR3 extends over 14 amino acids. V was clipped by 3 bases and J by 3 bases, with 12 bases between them. Germline CDR1 and CDR2: SGHRS and YFSETQ. CDR3 region: CASSSDYGDTEAFF. The CDR3 bases are TGCGCCAGCAGCTCCGACTACGGGGACACTGAAGCTTTCTTT.

V gene TRBV25-1 combines with J gene TRBJ2-7, with a possible D match to TRBD1 (6 bases). CDR3 length: 13 amino acids. The germline gives CDR1 MGHDK, CDR2 SYGVNS. V was pared by 7 bases and J by 2 bases, with 12 bases between. The CDR3 DNA is TGTGCCAGCAAAAGACAGGAGGCCTACGAGCAGTACTTC. This encodes CASKRQEAYEQYF.

The chain combines TRBV7-9 with TRBJ2-1; 9 bases align to TRBD2. J gave up 8 bases and V 2 bases, and 1 base lay outside the gene matches. CDR3 length: 13 amino acids. Germline V gene sequence: CDR1 SEHNR, CDR2 FQNEAQ (reference sequence). CDR3: CASSLIAGDEQFF. The CDR3 DNA reads TGTGCCAGCAGCTTAATAGCGGGAGATGAGCAGTTCTTC.

The chain has TRBV30 and TRBJ2-2; D is uncertain. Germline V gives CDR1 GTSNPN, CDR2 SVGIG (reference sequence). The CDR3 extends over 13 amino acids. The germline V and J ends were trimmed by 0 bases and 8 bases, with 10 bases remaining between them. The CDR3 region has the DNA TGTGCCTGGAGTGTAGAGAGTAAAGGGGAGCTGTTTTTT. This codes for CAWSVESKGELFF.

The J gene is TRBJ2-1, the V gene TRBV15, with 7 positions matching TRBD2. Germline V gene lookup returns CDR1 LNHNV and CDR2 YYDKDF (reference sequence). The trim removed 1 base at V and 3 bases at J, leaving 0 bases unmatched. The CDR3 consists of 14 residues. CDR3 protein: CATSRGGGYNEQFF. CDR3 DNA sequence: TGTGCCACCAGCAGAGGGGGGGGCTACAATGAGCAGTTCTTC. Filled out from reference TRBV15 and TRBJ2-1, the complete variable domain reads DAMVIQNPRYQVTQFGKPVTLSCSQTLNHNVMYWYQQKSSQAPKLLFHYYDKDFNNEADTPDNFQSRRPNTSFCFLDIRSPGLGDTAMYLCATSRGGGYNEQFFGPGTRLTVL.

V is TRBV5-1 and J is TRBJ2-5; the match to TRBD1 covers 9 bases. The CDR3 is 16 residues long. Germline loops: CDR1 SGHRS, CDR2 YFSETQ. V gave up 0 bases and J gave up 5 bases; unmatched junction bases: 8. CDR3 protein: CASSLDRGRVAETQYF. CDR3 sequence (DNA): TGCGCCAGCAGCTTGGACAGGGGGCGCGTCGCGGAGACCCAGTACTTC.

This chain links TRBV10-2 with TRBJ2-7; 9 bases are a match to TRBD2. Germline V gene lookup returns CDR1 WSHSY and CDR2 SAAADI. Trimming took 4 bases from V and 4 from J; bases not matched to a gene: 8. The CDR3 runs 15 residues. CDR3 in amino acids: CASSVLGLAGYEQYF. Written as DNA, the CDR3 is TGCGCCAGCAGTGTTCTGGGGCTAGCGGGATACGAGCAGTACTTC.

The rearrangement uses TRBV2 and TRBJ1-1, with a tentative D call TRBD1 (5 bases). Germline V lookup: CDR1 SNHLY, CDR2 FYNNEI. The CDR3 is 13 residues long. Trimming left V 8 bases short and J 0 bases short, with 10 bases between. The DNA for the CDR3 is TGTGCCAGCTCAGGGCTAATGAACACTGAAGCTTTCTTT. Translated: CASSGLMNTEAFF.

This chain uses TRBV2 with TRBJ1-1; D gene uncertain. The CDR3 runs to 14 residues. V lost 4 bases to trimming and J lost 1 base, with 10 bases between them. The germline CDR1 and CDR2 sequences are SNHLY and FYNNEI. CDR3 sequence reads: CASSVRVTNTEAFF. The CDR3 nucleotides read TGTGCCAGCAGTGTACGGGTTACGAACACTGAAGCTTTCTTT. Filled out from reference TRBV2 and TRBJ1-1, the complete variable domain reads EPEVTQTPSHQVTQMGQEVILRCVPISNHLYFYWYRQILGQKVEFLVSFYNNEISEKSEIFDDQFSVERPDGSNFTLKIRSTKLEDSAMYFCASSVRVTNTEAFFGQGTRLTVV.

V gene TRBV9 combines with J gene TRBJ1-2, with TRBD1 matching over 7 bases. With V trimmed by 0 bases and J by 3 bases, 11 bases remained unmatched. Germline loops: CDR1 SGDLS, CDR2 YYNGEE. The CDR3 extends over 17 amino acids. CDR3: CASSVDPTGVQHYGYTF. In nucleotides, the CDR3 is TGTGCCAGCAGCGTAGACCCCACAGGGGTCCAACACTATGGCTACACCTTC.

This chain connects TRBV7-2 to TRBJ1-1; TRBD1 might be the D (5 bases). Trimming pared 5 bases from V and 3 bases from J, leaving 10 bases between. Germline-derived CDR1 and CDR2 are SGHTA and FQGNSA. The CDR3 consists of 13 residues. The CDR3 spells CASSRQGHTEAFF. CDR3 in DNA: TGTGCCAGCAGCCGCCAGGGTCACACTGAAGCTTTCTTT.

This chain joins TRBV10-1 and TRBJ2-1, with D perhaps matching TRBD1 (6 bases). The CDR3 length is 14 residues. Germline V gene lookup returns CDR1 WNHNN and CDR2 SYGVQD (reference sequence). Trimming cost V 5 bases and J 7 bases, with 15 bases left between them. CDR3 coding DNA: TGCGCCAGCAGTCCCGGACAGAGTGGTAATGAGCAGTTCTTC. Its translation is CASSPGQSGNEQFF.

The V call is TRBV4-1, the J call TRBJ2-7; 9 nucleotides align to TRBD1. J lost 3 bases, V lost 0 bases, and 3 bases had no gene match. The germline CDR1 and CDR2 sequences are MGHRA and YSYEKL. This CDR3 contains 15 residues. The CDR3 region has the DNA TGCGCCAGCAGCCAAGAACAGGGGGCCATCTACGAGCAGTACTTC. It codes for CASSQEQGAIYEQYF.

The rearrangement links TRBV30 to TRBJ2-4; 9 positions agree with TRBD2. CDR3 length: 18 amino acids. From germline, CDR1 is GTSNPN and CDR2 SVGIG (reference sequence). V lost 1 base to trimming and J lost 7 bases; unmatched junction nucleotides: 17. CDR3 residues: CAWSAPGGGRVSMNIQYF. The CDR3 DNA reads TGTGCCTGGAGTGCCCCCGGGGGCGGGAGGGTATCGATGAACATTCAGTACTTC.

The rearrangement uses TRBV15 and TRBJ1-4, with 9 bases that match TRBD1. The CDR3 length is 17 residues. CDR1 LNHNV and CDR2 YYDKDF come from the germline V gene (reference sequence). The trim removed 0 bases at V and 13 bases at J, leaving 15 bases unmatched. The CDR3 nucleotides are TGTGCCACCAGCAGAGATTACGGGGGTGACGGGACAGGGATACTGTTTTTT. Translated, it gives CATSRDYGGDGTGILFF.

Written as DNA, the CDR3 is TGTGCCTGCCACCAGGCCAGGGGGCTGATGAGATTCATGAACACTGAAGCTTTCTTT. It yields the protein CACHQARGLMRFMNTEAFF. The V and J genes are TRBV30 and TRBJ1-1, with 8 bases fitting TRBD1. This CDR3 is 19 amino acids long. CDR1 is GTSNPN, CDR2 SVGIG, per germline (reference sequence). The V gene end was trimmed by 6 bases and the J gene end by 0 bases; junction bases not matched to a gene: 21.

The rearrangement joins TRBV5-1 to TRBJ2-3, with TRBD2 matching 8 bases. CDR1 is SGHRS and CDR2 is YFSETQ in the germline V gene. The V segment lost 4 bases and the J segment 6 bases; nucleotides outside the gene matches: 16. The CDR3 length is 17 residues. The CDR3 DNA sequence: TGCGCCAGCAGCCTGGGGGCGTCAGCGGGAGTTGATGATACGCAGTATTTT. Amino acids: CASSLGASAGVDDTQYF.

This clone was recorded only once. The CDR3 region is CASSSGDRVRNTEAFF. The CDR3 DNA sequence: TGTGCCAGTAGTTCTGGGGACAGGGTCAGGAACACTGAAGCTTTCTTT. The chain uses TRBV19 and TRBJ1-1; 9 nucleotides align to TRBD1. Germline V gene sequence: CDR1 LNHDA, CDR2 SQIVND (reference sequence). V trimming: 5 bases; J trimming: 1 base; junction bases outside the gene matches: 8. This CDR3 has 16 amino acids.

In nucleotides, the CDR3 is TGTGCCAGCAGCTTGACCAAGAGCACTGAAGCTTTCTTT. Protein product: CASSLTKSTEAFF. The chain recombines TRBV5-4 with TRBJ1-1; D is unresolved. Germline V CDR1 and CDR2: SGHNT, YYREEE (reference sequence). The CDR3 is 13 residues long. The V gene lost 1 base and the J gene lost 4 bases, with 8 bases spanning the gap.

The chain couples TRBV2 to TRBJ2-7; D remains ambiguous. Trimming pared 6 bases from V and 2 bases from J, leaving 5 bases between. CDR1 is SNHLY, CDR2 FYNNEI, per germline. This CDR3 is 11 amino acids long. CDR3 sequence reads: CASRGPYEQYF. CDR3 sequence (DNA): TGTGCCAGCAGGGGCCCCTACGAGCAGTACTTC.

The chain employs TRBV5-5 and TRBJ1-1; TRBD1 might be the D (6 bases). From germline, CDR1 is SGHKS and CDR2 YYEKEE (reference sequence). V was cut by 4 bases and J by 5 bases, with 24 bases left in between. This CDR3 spans 17 amino acids. In nucleotides, the CDR3 is TGTGCCAGCAGCCTGGAGGTCAGGGGCCTTGGGCAAACTGAAGCTTTCTTT. This gives the protein CASSLEVRGLGQTEAFF.